The T cell receptor (beta chain) under discussion was sequenced for a study of post-analysis software for immune sequencing data. Study overall: Some patients lacked subtype; others had relapsing-remitting, secondary progressive or progressive-relapsing disease.

After removal of 11 bases from V and 11 bases from J, the junction contained 18 bases not matched to a gene. This CDR3 has 14 amino acids. The germline gives CDR1 ENHRY, CDR2 SYGVKD. Incorporated into the TCR beta cDNA libraries were unique molecular identifiers, which served to reduce PCR and sequencing biases. Out of 1 to 10 million T cells, some 480,000 cDNA molecules were generated. A single record per CDR3 protein comes from TCRdb applying MiXCR to the PCR reads. The table shows hundreds of thousands of distinct CDR3 sequences, with about 40% occurring only once. Study-wide points: Compared against controls, patients with multiple sclerosis displayed significantly lower normalized Chao1 diversity. F measure showed strong co-clustering of same-batch samples. Controls showed lower frequencies than patients for roughly five TRBV segments, and TRBV5-6, TRBV5-1 and TRBV20-1 were among these.

Comments on this clonotype: What it recognizes is unknown.

This clonotype originated in a girl aged 10-17 years with multiple sclerosis. The chain joins TRBV10-3 to TRBJ2-5, with 9 nucleotides matching TRBD1. Sample: blood. The CDR3 is CAHRDTGTGREQYF. CDR3 coding DNA: TGTGCCCATCGGGATACCGGGACAGGGCGTGAGCAGTACTTC.